The rows below give T cell receptor beta chains drawn from one sample of a study of cytomegalovirus exposure and HLA in healthy donors. Only in-frame clones appear in the TCRdb table, and some are missing; sequencing was by immunoSEQ multiplex PCR. The sample has under 150,000 clones, around three quarters seen once. Sample: PBMCs. These receptors came from a woman aged 40 to 49 in good health and CMV-seropositive. Each CDR3 is given without its conserved first and last residue.

V gene	J gene	CDR3 protein
TRBV2	TRBJ2-2	ASLDGGVGELF
TRBV16	TRBJ2-1	ASSQLGLAGGRYNEQF
TRBV6-5	TRBJ1-6	ASSYSEINSPLH
TRBV28	TRBJ1-1	ASSSGGSGTEAF
TRBV5-5	TRBJ2-3	ASSPGQLSTDTQY
TRBV7-6	TRBJ2-1	ASSLGGGGLYNEQF
TRBV7-2	TRBJ2-6	ASSLQTGGGSGANVLT
TRBV25-1	TRBJ2-7	ASSVQGRGEQY
TRBV13	TRBJ2-6	ASSQGLAVSGANVLT
TRBV28	TRBJ1-2	ASSSGGKGYGYT
TRBV18	TRBJ1-1	ASSRQGTTEAF
TRBV2	TRBJ2-7	ASRPGTGNEQY
TRBV5-4	TRBJ1-1	ASSLEGLRAF